This T cell receptor (beta chain) emerged from a study of blood T cell repertoires in COVID-19. The authors' processing: Estimation of nucleated cell counts was performed using reference gene primer amplification. Profiling relied on immunoSEQ multiplex PCR, and the TCRdb table lists in-frame clones only, not all of them. V and J calls and clone size are those listed in that table; D and trimming were worked out from the DNA. The sample records just under 90,000 clones, about three quarters being singletons. The source of this sequence is a woman over 75 with acute or convalescent COVID-19. The sequenced sample was peripheral blood.

CDR3 region: CASSPAGDSPLHF. The CDR3 DNA reads TGTGCCAGCTCACCAGCAGGGGATTCACCCCTCCACTTT. J is TRBJ1-6 and V is TRBV18, with D perhaps TRBD1 (6 bases). CDR3 size: 13 residues. The germline CDR1 and CDR2 sequences are KGHSH and LQKENI. Trimming left V 2 bases short and J 8 bases short, with 7 bases between.